One and the same sample provided the 24 T cell receptor beta chains below, sequenced in a study of beta chain features in type 1 diabetes. Their cognate antigens are unknown. Study-wide findings and caveats: Type 1 diabetes patients had TCRB CDR3s that were shorter (moderately but significantly so) in all four CD4+ subsets.

Sequenced material consisted of expressed TCRB transcripts (all of the isolated RNA was reverse transcribed). TCRdb keeps only in-frame clones here, not all; method: immunoSEQ multiplex PCR. The data contain about 270,000 clones, roughly an eighth of them seen just once; the ten biggest clones take up roughly 0.018%. The sequenced sample consisted of naive CD4+ T cells from blood. The source is a man aged 25-45 years with type 1 diabetes.

The chain joins TRBV7-9 to TRBJ2-1, with a possible D match to TRBD1 (6 bases). CDR1 is SEHNR and CDR2 is FQNEAQ in the germline V gene (reference sequence). Trimming left V 10 bases short and J 4 bases short, with 17 bases between. This CDR3 spans 14 amino acids. CDR3 nucleotide sequence: TGTGCCATCCCAAGACAGGAATCTTACAATGAGCAGTTCTTC. Translating it yields CAIPRQESYNEQFF.

In DNA, the CDR3 is TGTGCCTGGAGTGTACGGGTGGAGACCCAGTACTTC. Its protein is CAWSVRVETQYF. The chain couples TRBV30 to TRBJ2-5; D is unresolved. Germline V gene data show CDR1 as GTSNPN and CDR2 as SVGIG (reference sequence). Trimming shortened V by 0 bases and J by 5 bases, and 7 bases separated the two germline ends. The CDR3 is 12 residues long.

This clone showed up just a few times. The rearrangement links TRBV18 to TRBJ2-7, with 9 bases matching TRBD2. The CDR3 has 15 residues. Germline V gives CDR1 KGHSH, CDR2 LQKENI. Germline trimming cut 4 bases from V and 6 bases from J; bases unmatched to any gene: 10. The CDR3 reads CASSLNSGSIGEQYF. The CDR3 nucleotides are TGTGCCAGCTCACTGAATAGCGGGAGCATCGGCGAGCAGTACTTC. Full variable domain (missing parts from reference TRBV18 and TRBJ2-7): NAGVMQNPRHLVRRRGQEARLRCSPMKGHSHVYWYRQLPEEGLKFMVYLQKENIIDESGMPKERFSAEFPKEGPSILRIQQVVRGDSAAYFCASSLNSGSIGEQYFGPGTRLTVT.

This clone was counted only a few times. This chain uses TRBV7-9 with TRBJ2-1; D uncertain. The length of the CDR3 is 14 residues. From germline, CDR1 is SEHNR and CDR2 FQNEAQ (reference sequence). V lost 1 base, J lost 4 bases, and 8 bases lay in between. The CDR3 region has the DNA TGTGCCAGCAGCTTAGACCCCCAGTACAATGAGCAGTTCTTC. This codes for CASSLDPQYNEQFF.

V is TRBV6-5 and J is TRBJ2-1; 8 nucleotides match TRBD2. This CDR3 spans 14 amino acids. V was pared by 6 bases and J by 2 bases, with 3 bases of the junction left unmatched. Per the germline V gene, CDR1 is MNHEY and CDR2 is SVGAGI. This chain's CDR3 is CASRLTSAYNEQFF. In DNA, the CDR3 is TGTGCCAGCAGATTGACTAGCGCCTACAATGAGCAGTTCTTC.

This CDR3 is CASSLDTSEQFF. As DNA, the CDR3 is TGTGCCAGCAGCCTCGACACCTCCGAGCAGTTCTTC. This chain joins TRBV11-1 and TRBJ2-1, with unresolved D. Between the trimmed V and J ends, which lost 5 bases and 10 bases, there was a span of 12 bases. The CDR3 is 12 residues long. Germline CDR1 and CDR2: SGHAT and FQDESV (reference sequence).

The chain carries TRBV14 and TRBJ2-7; TRBD2 matches at 7 bases. Germline assignment: CDR1 SGHDN and CDR2 FVKESK. The CDR3 sequence is 13 residues long. V gave up 4 bases and J gave up 3 bases; unmatched junction bases: 3. The CDR3 spells CASSPSGIYEQYF. In DNA form, the CDR3 reads TGTGCCAGCAGCCCCAGCGGGATCTACGAGCAGTACTTC.

The rearrangement links TRBV28 to TRBJ1-4, with 8 bases aligning to TRBD1. The CDR3 sequence is 14 residues long. The germline gives CDR1 MDHEN, CDR2 SYDVKM. Germline trimming cut 7 bases from V and 7 bases from J; bases unmatched to any gene: 8. Here the CDR3 reads CASTIDRGTEKLFF. The CDR3 DNA is TGTGCCAGCACCATTGACAGGGGCACTGAAAAACTGTTTTTT.

The gene calls are TRBV9 and TRBJ2-7, with D maybe TRBD2 (6 bases). Per the germline V gene, CDR1 is SGDLS and CDR2 is YYNGEE. V was pared by 4 bases and J by 0 bases, with 11 bases between. The CDR3 covers 14 residues. The CDR3 DNA reads as TGTGCCAGCAGCACGCGGGGTTACTCCTACGAGCAGTACTTC. Protein sequence: CASSTRGYSYEQYF. Full variable domain (remainder filled in from reference TRBV9 and TRBJ2-7): DSGVTQTPKHLITATGQRVTLRCSPRSGDLSVYWYQQSLDQGLQFLIQYYNGEERAKGNILERFSAQQFPDLHSELNLSSLELGDSALYFCASSTRGYSYEQYFGPGTRLTVT.

This clone was picked up a small number of times. V is TRBV19 and J is TRBJ2-7; D possibly corresponds to TRBD2 (6 bases). V lost 3 bases to trimming and J lost 1 base, with 13 bases between them. The germline CDR1 and CDR2 sequences are LNHDA and SQIVND (reference sequence). This CDR3 region has 15 residues. This chain's CDR3 is CASSMLRDASYEQYF. DNA for the CDR3: TGTGCCAGTAGTATGTTGCGGGACGCTTCCTACGAGCAGTACTTC.

The chain recombines TRBV7-2 with TRBJ1-1, with 8 bases aligning to TRBD1. CDR3 length equals 13 residues. The V gene end was trimmed by 3 bases and the J gene end by 4 bases; junction bases not matched to a gene: 1. The germline V gene has CDR1 SGHTA and CDR2 FQGNSA. CDR3 coding DNA: TGTGCCAGCAGCTTTCAGGGGGCCACTGAAGCTTTCTTT. Translating gives CASSFQGATEAFF.

The V and J genes are TRBV30 and TRBJ2-1; no clear D. CDR1 is GTSNPN and CDR2 is SVGIG in the germline V gene (reference sequence). V was clipped by 3 bases and J by 9 bases, with 9 bases between them. This CDR3 has 11 amino acids. The CDR3 DNA is TGTGCCTGGAGCTTGAGGAGTGAGCAGTTCTTC. This translates into CAWSLRSEQFF.

V is TRBV19 and J is TRBJ2-1; TRBD2 matches 11 bases. The CDR3 runs to 16 residues. Germline lookup yields CDR1 LNHDA and CDR2 SQIVND (reference sequence). With V trimmed by 5 bases and J by 7 bases, 10 bases remained unmatched. The DNA of the CDR3 is TGTGCCAGTAGTCGAACGTTAGCGGGAGGGGTAAATGAGCAGTTCTTC. It translates to CASSRTLAGGVNEQFF.

This clone was counted between two and nine times. V is TRBV30 and J is TRBJ2-7; D might be TRBD1 (5 bases). Germline V gene lookup returns CDR1 GTSNPN and CDR2 SVGIG (reference sequence). V was clipped by 0 bases and J by 1 base, with 13 bases between them. The CDR3 is 15 amino acids. The CDR3 coding sequence is TGTGCCTGGAGTGTGGTCGAATACAGGTCCTACGAGCAGTACTTC. The encoded protein is CAWSVVEYRSYEQYF.

This clone has more than one count but fewer than ten. The chain couples TRBV4-2 to TRBJ2-7, with TRBD2 as a possible D gene (6 bases). Trimming took off 2 bases at V and 2 bases at J, with 19 bases between the two ends. CDR3 length: 17 amino acids. Per germline, CDR1 LGHNA and CDR2 YNFKEQ. The CDR3 bases are TGTGCCAGCAGCCAACTTTTAACCGGGACTCGAACCTACGAGCAGTACTTC. This sequence encodes CASSQLLTGTRTYEQYF.

This clone has only one observation. J is TRBJ2-7 and V is TRBV6-1, with 7 bases fitting TRBD1. Germline V gives CDR1 MNHNS, CDR2 SASEGT. J lost 2 bases, V lost 7 bases, and 11 bases had no gene match. This CDR3 has 15 residues. The CDR3 DNA reads as TGTGCCAGCACTCCCCGGGACAGAGGAACCTACGAGCAGTACTTC. Encoded protein: CASTPRDRGTYEQYF.

Only a few counts were recorded for this clone. The V gene is TRBV25-1, the J gene TRBJ2-6, with D tentatively TRBD1 (5 bases). There are 15 residues in the CDR3. The V gene lost 2 bases and the J gene lost 0 bases, with 5 bases spanning the gap. Germline V gene sequence: CDR1 MGHDK, CDR2 SYGVNS. CDR3 in DNA: TGTGCCAGCAGTGAACAGGGCTCTGGGGCCAACGTCCTGACTTTC. It codes for CASSEQGSGANVLTF.

The V and J genes are TRBV9 and TRBJ1-1, with unresolved D. Germline lookup yields CDR1 SGDLS and CDR2 YYNGEE. The V end was cut by 4 bases, the J end by 4 bases, with 14 bases between. This CDR3 is 14 amino acids long. The CDR3, as DNA: TGTGCCAGCAGCCCGCATAGGTCAGGCACTGAAGCTTTCTTT. This encodes CASSPHRSGTEAFF. The whole variable domain, filled in from reference TRBV9 and TRBJ1-1, reads DSGVTQTPKHLITATGQRVTLRCSPRSGDLSVYWYQQSLDQGLQFLIQYYNGEERAKGNILERFSAQQFPDLHSELNLSSLELGDSALYFCASSPHRSGTEAFFGQGTRLTVV.

This clone was recorded a few times. The chain uses TRBV2 and TRBJ2-3; D ambiguous. Germline loops: CDR1 SNHLY, CDR2 FYNNEI. The CDR3 loop spans 11 amino acids. V lost 5 bases, J lost 7 bases, and 7 bases lay in between. The CDR3 sequence is CASSPLNTQYF. The CDR3 DNA follows: TGTGCCAGCAGTCCCCTAAATACGCAGTATTTT. Complete variable domain (other parts from reference TRBV2 and TRBJ2-3): EPEVTQTPSHQVTQMGQEVILRCVPISNHLYFYWYRQILGQKVEFLVSFYNNEISEKSEIFDDQFSVERPDGSNFTLKIRSTKLEDSAMYFCASSPLNTQYFGPGTRLTVL.

This clone has just a few counts. This chain connects TRBV10-3 to TRBJ1-5; 8 bases agree with TRBD1. Germline values: CDR1 ENHRY, CDR2 SYGVKD. The V segment lost 2 bases and the J segment 5 bases; nucleotides outside the gene matches: 2. This CDR3 contains 14 residues. For the CDR3, the DNA is TGTGCCATCAGTGAGGGACAGGGAGATCAGCCCCAGCATTTT. Its translation is CAISEGQGDQPQHF.

V gene TRBV7-8 combines with J gene TRBJ1-5; 11 positions match TRBD1. V gave up 3 bases and J gave up 1 base; unmatched junction bases: 14. CDR3 length: 20 residues. Germline CDR1 is SGHVS and CDR2 is FQNEAQ. CDR3 bases: TGTGCCAGCAGCTTGGGCCGAAGGACAGGGGGCATCAGGAGCAATCAGCCCCAGCATTTT. This codes for CASSLGRRTGGIRSNQPQHF.

Turning to this clone: Other nucleotide sequences from this sample produce the same CDR3. The DNA of the CDR3 is TGCGCCAGCAGCCTGACTAGCCAAGAGACCCAGTACTTC. Translating gives CASSLTSQETQYF. The rearrangement uses TRBV5-1 and TRBJ2-5, with D perhaps matching TRBD2 (6 bases). Germline CDR1 is SGHRS and CDR2 is YFSETQ. Trimming shortened V by 4 bases and J by 1 base, and 8 bases separated the two germline ends. The CDR3 covers 13 residues.

There are a few counts of this clone. This sequence joins TRBV25-1 and TRBJ1-4, with 9 bases lining up with TRBD1. The CDR3 sequence is 14 residues long. The V and J ends lost 7 bases and 7 bases, in that order; junction bases with no gene match: 7. Germline V CDR1 and CDR2: MGHDK, SYGVNS. CDR3 sequence (DNA): TGTGCCAGCAAAATACAGGGGGCGGGTGAAAAACTGTTTTTT. Amino acids: CASKIQGAGEKLFF.

The chain joins TRBV11-2 to TRBJ2-1, with TRBD2 matching over 10 bases. Germline trimming cut 4 bases from V and 2 bases from J; bases unmatched to any gene: 5. CDR3 length equals 16 residues. Germline V CDR1 and CDR2: SGHAT, FQNNGV. CDR3 protein: CASSSLGLAAYNEQFF. DNA of the CDR3: TGTGCCAGCAGCTCGCTCGGACTAGCGGCCTACAATGAGCAGTTCTTC.